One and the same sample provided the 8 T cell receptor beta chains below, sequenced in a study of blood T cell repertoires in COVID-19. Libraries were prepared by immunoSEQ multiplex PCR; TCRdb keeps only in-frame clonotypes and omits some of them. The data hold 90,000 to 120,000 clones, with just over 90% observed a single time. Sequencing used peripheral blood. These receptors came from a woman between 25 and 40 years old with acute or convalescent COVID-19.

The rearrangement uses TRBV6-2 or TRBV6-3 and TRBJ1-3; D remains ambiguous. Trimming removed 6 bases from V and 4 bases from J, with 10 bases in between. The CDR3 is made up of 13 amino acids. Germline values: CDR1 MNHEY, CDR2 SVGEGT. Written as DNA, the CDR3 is TGTGCCAGCAGCCTAGTCCCGGGAAACACCATATATTTT. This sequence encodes CASSLVPGNTIYF.

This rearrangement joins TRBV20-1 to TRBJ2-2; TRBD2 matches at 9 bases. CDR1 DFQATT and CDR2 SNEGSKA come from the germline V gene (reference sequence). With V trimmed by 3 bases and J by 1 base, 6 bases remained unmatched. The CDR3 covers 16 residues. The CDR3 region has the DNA TGCAGTGCTAGTGGGCTAGCGGGGAGGAACACCGGGGAGCTGTTTTTT. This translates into CSASGLAGRNTGELFF.

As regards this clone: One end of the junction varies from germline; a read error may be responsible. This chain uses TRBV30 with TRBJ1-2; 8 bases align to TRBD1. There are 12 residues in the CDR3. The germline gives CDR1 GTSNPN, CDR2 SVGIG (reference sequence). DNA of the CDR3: TGTGCGTGGACAGGGACTAACTATGGCTACACCTTC. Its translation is CAWTGTNYGYTF. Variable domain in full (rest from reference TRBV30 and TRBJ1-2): SQTIHQWPATLVQPVGSPLSLECTVEGTSNPNLYWYRQAAGRGLQLLFYSVGIGQISSEVPQNLSASRPQDRQFILSSKKLLLSDSGFYLCAWTGTNYGYTFGSGTRLTVV.

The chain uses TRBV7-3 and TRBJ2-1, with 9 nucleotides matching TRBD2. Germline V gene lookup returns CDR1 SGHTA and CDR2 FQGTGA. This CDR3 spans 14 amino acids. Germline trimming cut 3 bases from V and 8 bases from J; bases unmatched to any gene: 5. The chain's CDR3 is CASSLGTSTDEQFF. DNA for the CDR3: TGTGCCAGCAGCTTGGGGACTAGCACCGATGAGCAGTTCTTC. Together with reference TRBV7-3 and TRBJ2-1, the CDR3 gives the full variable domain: GAGVSQTPSNKVTEKGKYVELRCDPISGHTALYWYRQSLGQGPEFLIYFQGTGAADDSGLPNDRFFAVRPEGSVSTLKIQRTERGDSAVYLCASSLGTSTDEQFFGPGTRLTVL.

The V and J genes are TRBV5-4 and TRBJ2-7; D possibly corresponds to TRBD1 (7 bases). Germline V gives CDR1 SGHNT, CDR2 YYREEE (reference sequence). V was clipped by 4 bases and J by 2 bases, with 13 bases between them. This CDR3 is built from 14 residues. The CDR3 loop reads CASSAGQIPYEQYF. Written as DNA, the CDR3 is TGTGCCAGCAGCGCGGGACAGATACCCTACGAGCAGTACTTC.

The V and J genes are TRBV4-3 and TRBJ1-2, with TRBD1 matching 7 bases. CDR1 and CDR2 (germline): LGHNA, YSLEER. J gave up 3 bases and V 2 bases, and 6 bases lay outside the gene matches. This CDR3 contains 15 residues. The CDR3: CASSQQDRNYYGYTF. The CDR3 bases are TGCGCCAGCAGCCAACAGGACAGGAACTACTATGGCTACACCTTC.

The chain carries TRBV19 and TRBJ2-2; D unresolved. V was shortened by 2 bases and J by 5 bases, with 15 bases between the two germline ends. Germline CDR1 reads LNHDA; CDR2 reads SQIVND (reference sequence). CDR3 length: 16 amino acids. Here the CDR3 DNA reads TGTGCCAGTAGTATAAAGGAAACAGCCCGGACCGGGGAGCTGTTTTTT. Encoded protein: CASSIKETARTGELFF. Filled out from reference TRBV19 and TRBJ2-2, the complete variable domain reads DGGITQSPKYLFRKEGQNVTLSCEQNLNHDAMYWYRQDPGQGLRLIYYSQIVNDFQKGDIAEGYSVSREKKESFPLTVTSAQKNPTAFYLCASSIKETARTGELFFGEGSRLTVL.

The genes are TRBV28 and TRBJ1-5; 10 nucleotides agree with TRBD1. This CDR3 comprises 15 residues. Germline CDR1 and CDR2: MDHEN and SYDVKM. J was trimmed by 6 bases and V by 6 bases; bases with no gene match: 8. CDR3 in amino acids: CASRRTGGWGQPQHF. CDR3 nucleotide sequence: TGTGCCAGCAGGAGGACAGGGGGTTGGGGTCAGCCCCAGCATTTT.